One sample yielded the 32 T cell receptor beta chains listed below, sequenced in a study of technical replicates of blood from a handful of donors (dated by TCRdb to the late 2010s). The receptor library was made with the immunoSEQ multiplex PCR assay. TCRdb carries this immuneACCESS record with in-frame sequences only. Its versions omit some clonotypes, under half of them owing to an unresolved V gene in the studies checked, with the rest unexplained. The sample table contains about 70,000 clones; only one count was recorded for around 97% of them. Together, the top ten hold 0.21% of the sample. Sequences were obtained from T cells isolated from PBMCs. These TCRs come from a human donor in good health.

This clone was observed once. The chain couples TRBV9 to TRBJ1-1, with TRBD1 matching over 9 bases. The CDR3 has 15 residues. V dropped 3 bases and J dropped 6; count of bases not matched to a gene: 9. Germline V gene lookup returns CDR1 SGDLS and CDR2 YYNGEE. The CDR3 loop reads CASSDRDREEAEAFF. The CDR3 region has the DNA TGTGCCAGCAGCGACCGGGACAGGGAAGAGGCTGAAGCTTTCTTT. The variable domain in full, with the rest retrieved from reference TRBV9 and TRBJ1-1, is DSGVTQTPKHLITATGQRVTLRCSPRSGDLSVYWYQQSLDQGLQFLIQYYNGEERAKGNILERFSAQQFPDLHSELNLSSLELGDSALYFCASSDRDREEAEAFFGQGTRLTVV.

V usage is TRBV11-2 and J usage is TRBJ2-7; TRBD1 agrees at 8 bases. The CDR3 sequence is 15 residues long. V lost 3 bases and J lost 7; bases outside the gene matches: 11. CDR1 and CDR2 (germline): SGHAT, FQNNGV. The CDR3 spells CASSFVGQGRREQYF. CDR3 nucleotide sequence: TGTGCCAGCAGCTTCGTAGGACAGGGTCGAAGGGAGCAGTACTTC.

V and J are TRBV13 and TRBJ2-1; D perhaps matches TRBD2 (5 bases). The CDR3 covers 13 residues. Trimming cost V 5 bases and J 7 bases, with 12 bases left between them. The germline CDR1 and CDR2 sequences are PRHDT and FYEKMQ (reference sequence). CDR3 protein: CASSSSEGNEQFF. The DNA for the CDR3 is TGTGCCAGCAGCAGCAGCGAGGGAAATGAGCAGTTCTTC.

The V and J genes are TRBV4-2 and TRBJ2-7; 7 bases fit TRBD2. Germline lookup yields CDR1 LGHNA and CDR2 YNFKEQ. There are 16 residues in the CDR3. Trimming at V came to 0 bases and at J to 5 bases, leaving 10 bases not matched to a gene. CDR3 coding DNA: TGTGCCAGCAGCCAAGATCCCGGGGGGATGGGGGACGAGCAGTACTTC. This translates into CASSQDPGGMGDEQYF.

The J gene is TRBJ2-3, the V gene TRBV14; 14 bases map to TRBD2. The CDR3 is 18 residues long. Germline-derived CDR1 and CDR2 are SGHDN and FVKESK. With 5 bases clipped from V and 2 bases from J, the junction kept 9 bases outside the gene matches. Here the CDR3 DNA reads TGTGCCAGCAGCAGAAGCGGGACTAGCGGGGGTTACACAGATACGCAGTATTTT. Encoded protein: CASSRSGTSGGYTDTQYF.

The CDR3 bases are TGTGCCAGCAGCCAAGAGGGGGGAGGCACTGAAGCTTTCTTT. Its translation is CASSQEGGGTEAFF. The V and J genes are TRBV4-2 and TRBJ1-1; perhaps TRBD1 as D (5 bases). V lost 0 bases and J 4 bases, leaving 9 bases between the germline ends. Germline V lookup: CDR1 LGHNA, CDR2 YNFKEQ. This CDR3 is 14 amino acids long.

This rearrangement joins TRBV5-1 to TRBJ2-7; 13 nucleotides match TRBD2. The CDR3 length is 15 residues. Trimming cost V 4 bases and J 3 bases; bases outside gene matches: 4. CDR1 and CDR2 (germline): SGHRS, YFSETQ. CDR3 protein: CASSAGTSGIYEQYF. CDR3 nucleotides: TGCGCCAGCAGCGCAGGGACTAGCGGGATCTACGAGCAGTACTTC.

CDR3 sequence: CASSDGGVTEAFF. The CDR3, as DNA: TGTGCCAGCAGTGATGGGGGCGTGACTGAAGCTTTCTTT. The J gene is TRBJ1-1, the V gene TRBV25-1, with D perhaps TRBD1 (6 bases). Germline CDR1 and CDR2: MGHDK and SYGVNS. The CDR3 is 13 residues long. The V gene lost 3 bases and the J gene lost 5 bases, with 10 bases spanning the gap.

The genes are TRBV9 and TRBJ2-7; 12 bases map to TRBD2. This CDR3 spans 15 amino acids. Germline CDR1 SGDLS, CDR2 YYNGEE. V was clipped by 2 bases and J by 4 bases; unmatched bases: 4. This CDR3 is CASSVGLAGFYEQYF. The CDR3 region has the DNA TGTGCCAGCAGCGTCGGACTAGCGGGATTTTACGAGCAGTACTTC.

The CDR3 DNA is TGCGCCAGCAGCCAAGTATCTGTAGGACAGGGAAAAGCCTACGAGCAGTACTTC. Its protein product is CASSQVSVGQGKAYEQYF. The rearrangement joins TRBV4-1 to TRBJ2-7, with 8 bases fitting TRBD1. Trimming cost V 1 base and J 2 bases; bases outside gene matches: 13. The CDR3 sequence is 18 residues long. Germline values: CDR1 MGHRA, CDR2 YSYEKL.

The genes are TRBV7-9 and TRBJ2-5, with D unresolved. Germline loops: CDR1 SEHNR, CDR2 FQNEAQ (reference sequence). Trimming took 10 bases from V and 4 from J, leaving 13 bases between them. CDR3 size: 12 residues. The CDR3 sequence is CAIEPTGETQYF. In nucleotides, the CDR3 is TGTGCCATCGAACCTACCGGAGAGACCCAGTACTTC.

V and J are TRBV15 and TRBJ2-5, with TRBD2 matching 11 bases. The trim removed 8 bases at V and 5 bases at J, leaving 19 bases unmatched. Germline values: CDR1 LNHNV, CDR2 YYDKDF (reference sequence). CDR3 length: 18 residues. Written as DNA, the CDR3 is TGTGCCACCGACCTGGGGCTAGCGGGAGGTCCAGGGGAGGAGACCCAGTACTTC. Residues: CATDLGLAGGPGEETQYF.

This rearrangement joins TRBV6-6 to TRBJ2-7, with D possibly being TRBD2 (6 bases). The CDR3 runs 16 residues. Germline V CDR1 and CDR2: MNHNY, SVGAGI (reference sequence). V was cut by 1 base and J by 0 bases, with 13 bases left in between. The CDR3 sequence: CASSYYGGRGSYEQYF. DNA for the CDR3: TGTGCCAGCAGTTACTACGGGGGACGGGGCTCCTACGAGCAGTACTTC.

V gene TRBV5-6 combines with J gene TRBJ1-5; maybe TRBD1 (5 bases). The CDR3 covers 15 residues. With 4 bases removed from V and 4 bases from J, the gap between germline ends came to 15 bases. CDR1 is SGHDT and CDR2 is YYEEEE in the germline V gene. CDR3 loop: CASSLWTRPNQPQHF. In DNA, the CDR3 is TGTGCCAGCAGCCTCTGGACACGGCCTAATCAGCCCCAGCATTTT. The variable domain in full, with the rest retrieved from reference TRBV5-6 and TRBJ1-5, is DAGVTQSPTHLIKTRGQQVTLRCSPKSGHDTVSWYQQALGQGPQFIFQYYEEEERQRGNFPDRFSGHQFPNYSSELNVNALLLGDSALYLCASSLWTRPNQPQHFGDGTRLSIL.

The gene calls are TRBV6-5 and TRBJ1-1; D unresolved. The CDR3 contains 14 residues. Germline V CDR1 and CDR2: MNHEY, SVGAGI. With 7 bases removed from V and 2 bases from J, the gap between germline ends came to 14 bases. The CDR3 here is CASMVLPTNTEAFF. The CDR3 nucleotides are TGTGCCAGCATGGTCTTACCGACTAACACTGAAGCTTTCTTT.

The chain carries TRBV5-1 and TRBJ2-5; D is possibly TRBD1 (5 bases). This CDR3 is 14 amino acids long. V lost 0 bases and J lost 1, with 7 bases in between. Germline values: CDR1 SGHRS, CDR2 YFSETQ. CDR3 loop: CASSLGQFQETQYF. CDR3 DNA: TGCGCCAGCAGCTTGGGACAGTTCCAAGAGACCCAGTACTTC.

There are a few counts of this clone. The rearrangement links TRBV2 to TRBJ1-1; D not certain. V lost 3 bases and J lost 3, with 8 bases in between. CDR3 length: 13 amino acids. Germline assignment: CDR1 SNHLY and CDR2 FYNNEI. The CDR3 loop is CASSETRDTEAFF. The DNA of the CDR3 is TGTGCCAGCAGTGAGACTAGGGACACTGAAGCTTTCTTT.

The chain links TRBV10-3 to TRBJ2-5, with 15 bases aligning to TRBD2. Germline values: CDR1 ENHRY, CDR2 SYGVKD. The V gene end was trimmed by 6 bases and the J gene end by 1 base; junction bases not matched to a gene: 0. The length of the CDR3 is 15 residues. The CDR3 here is CAIRGLAGGQETQYF. CDR3 coding DNA: TGTGCCATCAGGGGACTAGCGGGGGGCCAAGAGACCCAGTACTTC.

This chain connects TRBV6-6 to TRBJ1-5; no clear D. Trimming removed 2 bases from V and 5 bases from J, with 7 bases in between. Germline lookup yields CDR1 MNHNY and CDR2 SVGAGI (reference sequence). This CDR3 has 13 amino acids. The CDR3 region is CASSYKRDQPQHF. CDR3 nucleotides: TGTGCCAGCAGTTACAAGAGGGATCAGCCCCAGCATTTT.

This chain connects TRBV30 to TRBJ1-1; no clear D. CDR3 length: 13 amino acids. CDR1 is GTSNPN and CDR2 is SVGIG in the germline V gene (reference sequence). The germline V and J ends were trimmed by 3 bases and 6 bases, with 14 bases remaining between them. The CDR3 region is CAWRRVSSAEAFF. The DNA for the CDR3 is TGTGCCTGGAGGAGGGTATCCTCCGCTGAAGCTTTCTTT. Full variable domain (outside the CDR3, taken from reference TRBV30 and TRBJ1-1): SQTIHQWPATLVQPVGSPLSLECTVEGTSNPNLYWYRQAAGRGLQLLFYSVGIGQISSEVPQNLSASRPQDRQFILSSKKLLLSDSGFYLCAWRRVSSAEAFFGQGTRLTVV.

The rearrangement links TRBV28 to TRBJ1-4; no clear D. The CDR3 totals 15 residues. From germline, CDR1 is MDHEN and CDR2 SYDVKM. V was pared by 3 bases and J by 0 bases, with 8 bases between. CDR3 in DNA: TGTGCCAGCAGTTTCGGTTCCCCAACTAATGAAAAACTGTTTTTT. It specifies CASSFGSPTNEKLFF.

This chain joins TRBV6-5 and TRBJ2-3; 8 bases are a match to TRBD1. CDR3 length: 15 amino acids. Germline V gene lookup returns CDR1 MNHEY and CDR2 SVGAGI. The ends lost 2 bases at V and 1 base at J; junction bases unmatched: 2. CDR3 in amino acids: CASSYTGQGTDTQYF. The CDR3, as DNA: TGTGCCAGCAGTTACACGGGACAGGGCACAGATACGCAGTATTTT.

This chain uses TRBV2 with TRBJ2-7; D gene unclear. Trimming took 1 base from V and 4 from J, leaving 17 bases between them. The CDR3 covers 16 residues. CDR1 and CDR2 (germline): SNHLY, FYNNEI. The CDR3 sequence: CASSEGSMAAPYEQYF. Here the CDR3 DNA reads TGTGCCAGCAGTGAAGGTTCTATGGCAGCGCCGTACGAGCAGTACTTC.

This chain connects TRBV2 to TRBJ1-1, with D uncertain. The V gene's germline CDR1 is SNHLY and CDR2 FYNNEI. The V end was cut by 5 bases, the J end by 4 bases, with 11 bases between. The CDR3 runs 13 residues. The CDR3 region is CASSPRESTEAFF. The CDR3 nucleotides read TGTGCCAGCAGTCCAAGGGAGTCCACTGAAGCTTTCTTT.

The J gene is TRBJ2-1, the V gene TRBV12-1; the table calls TRBD2, which could not be checked here. TRBV12-1 is a pseudogene. This CDR3 has 11 residues. DNA of the CDR3: TGTGCCAGCAGCTTTGAGGGGGGGGCGTTCTTC. Translating gives CASSFEGGAFF.

V gene TRBV5-1 combines with J gene TRBJ1-3, with D tentatively TRBD1 (5 bases). This CDR3 has 14 amino acids. V dropped 1 base and J dropped 3 bases, with 8 bases sitting between them. CDR1 SGHRS and CDR2 YFSETQ come from the germline V gene. The CDR3 here is CASSLTGIGNTIYF. CDR3 nucleotides: TGCGCCAGCAGCTTGACAGGAATTGGAAACACCATATATTTT.

The genes are TRBV19 and TRBJ1-4, with 7 bases that match TRBD1. V lost 6 bases to trimming and J lost 8 bases; unmatched junction nucleotides: 6. This CDR3 spans 13 amino acids. Looked up from germline, CDR1 is LNHDA and CDR2 is SQIVND (reference sequence). The CDR3 DNA reads as TGTGCCAGTAGCCGGGACAGTGGGGAAAAACTGTTTTTT. Translating gives CASSRDSGEKLFF.

V is TRBV2 and J is TRBJ1-1; 7 bases map to TRBD1. With 10 bases clipped from V and 1 base from J, the junction kept 18 bases outside the gene matches. The CDR3 totals 17 residues. Per germline, CDR1 SNHLY and CDR2 FYNNEI. CDR3 coding DNA: TGTGCCAACGCCGGGCAGGGGGGCCAGGAGTGGAACACTGAAGCTTTCTTT. It codes for CANAGQGGQEWNTEAFF. Supplemented by reference TRBV2 and TRBJ1-1, the full variable domain reads EPEVTQTPSHQVTQMGQEVILRCVPISNHLYFYWYRQILGQKVEFLVSFYNNEISEKSEIFDDQFSVERPDGSNFTLKIRSTKLEDSAMYFCANAGQGGQEWNTEAFFGQGTRLTVV.

V usage is TRBV4-2 and J usage is TRBJ2-7; D is possibly TRBD2 (6 bases). V was cut by 3 bases and J by 6 bases, with 15 bases left in between. This CDR3 contains 14 residues. Looked up from germline, CDR1 is LGHNA and CDR2 is YNFKEQ. Written as DNA, the CDR3 is TGTGCCAGCAGCCAGGGCCACCTCGGGGGCGAGCAGTACTTC. Its translation: CASSQGHLGGEQYF.

The V gene is TRBV19, the J gene TRBJ1-6; 11 nucleotides agree with TRBD1. The CDR3 covers 16 residues. V shed 3 bases and J 7 bases; nucleotides not matched to a gene: 5. Germline lookup yields CDR1 LNHDA and CDR2 SQIVND (reference sequence). The DNA for the CDR3 is TGTGCCAGTAGTATTGGAAGGACAGGGGGCAATTCACCCCTCCACTTT. Translation: CASSIGRTGGNSPLHF.

The rearrangement joins TRBV10-3 to TRBJ1-1, with D uncertain. Germline V CDR1 and CDR2: ENHRY, SYGVKD. The V end was cut by 3 bases, the J end by 11 bases, with 16 bases between. CDR3 size: 13 residues. The CDR3 protein is CAISDPSRGNAFF. DNA for the CDR3: TGTGCCATCAGTGACCCCTCACGAGGGAACGCTTTCTTT.

The chain uses TRBV30 and TRBJ1-5; 9 bases are a match to TRBD1. The CDR3 extends over 15 amino acids. Germline lookup yields CDR1 GTSNPN and CDR2 SVGIG (reference sequence). The V segment lost 1 base and the J segment 6 bases; nucleotides outside the gene matches: 7. This chain's CDR3 is CAWSDGDRDFQPQHF. The CDR3 bases are TGTGCCTGGAGTGACGGGGACAGGGATTTTCAGCCCCAGCATTTT.